This TCR beta chain was obtained from a study of T cells in Graves' hyperthyroidism and ophthalmopathy. The trim removed 6 bases at V and 7 bases at J, leaving 1 base unmatched. Germline assignment: CDR1 MNHNS and CDR2 SASEGT. This CDR3 has 13 residues. Many counts were recorded for this clonotype. The CDR3 regions of TCR beta were amplified from RNA transcripts. RT-PCR in the first round (using the HTBI primer set) targeted the TCR CDR3. TCRdb ran MiXCR on the multiplex PCR reads and lists one entry per CDR3 protein. This sample has about 600,000 distinct CDR3 sequences, with approximately 15% found just once.

The origin of this receptor is a woman aged 40-49 years with Graves' ophthalmopathy. Material: blood. The chain carries TRBV6-1 and TRBJ1-6; 9 bases match TRBD1. CDR3 coding DNA: TGTGCCAGCAGGGGACAGGGCAATTCACCCCTCCACTTT. It is translated as CASRGQGNSPLHF.